The rows below give T cell receptor beta chains drawn from one sample of a study of T cell responses to AZD1222 COVID-19 vaccine. The assay was immunoSEQ multiplex PCR, and TCRdb's table has in-frame clones only and misses some. The sample has approximately 100,000 clones; about nine tenths are singletons. This specimen consisted of peripheral blood, obtained on day 0 of AZD1222 vaccination. These receptors came from an adult in good health. Both conserved end residues are trimmed from each CDR3. A clone size is listed for some rows: how often the clone was seen (once, few, many), or a class if it is expanded.

clone size,V gene,J gene,CDR3 protein
.,TRBV19,TRBJ2-7,ASSIPGLSDEQY
.,TRBV3-1/TRBV3-2,TRBJ2-6,ASSRTTGSGANVLT
.,TRBV2,TRBJ2-1,ASFQGDIKQF
.,TRBV18,TRBJ1-3,ASSPPRTGGMDTIY
.,TRBV6-5,TRBJ1-4,ASSQGQGLRKLF
.,TRBV19,TRBJ1-2,ASSTGDGYGYT
.,TRBV5-6,TRBJ1-1,ASSLGMWGLNTEAF
.,TRBV4-1,TRBJ2-7,ASSLTDFSSYEQY
.,TRBV2,TRBJ1-4,ASNLRISSTNEKLF
.,TRBV4-1,TRBJ1-2,ASGPLRDFGYT
.,TRBV19,TRBJ1-1,ASSIDSWTGKNTEAF
.,TRBV30,TRBJ1-5,AWREQGAGQPQH
.,TRBV6-5,TRBJ1-5,ASSPKGDQPQH
.,TRBV20-1,TRBJ1-1,RLGWATEAF
.,TRBV30,TRBJ1-1,AWSVPPDGQFEAF
.,TRBV30,TRBJ2-7,AWDAQPRGQY
.,TRBV2,TRBJ1-5,ASKIGGGNQPQH
.,TRBV11-2,TRBJ1-5,ASTHEGAQH
.,TRBV27,TRBJ2-4,ASSSLAKNIQY
.,TRBV18,TRBJ2-6,ASSPRQDSGANVLT
once,TRBV7-9,TRBJ1-6,ASSWGARWEPLH
.,TRBV11-2,TRBJ2-3,ASSPFYRMGTDTQY
.,TRBV18,TRBJ2-3,ASSGIGAGGPDTQY
.,TRBV7-3,TRBJ2-3,ASSSPADSDQY
.,TRBV6-5,TRBJ1-1,ASSYSKGSSTEAF
.,TRBV28,TRBJ2-3,ASSLWVQYRGNTQY
.,TRBV3-1/TRBV3-2,TRBJ1-6,ASSPVGLNSPLH
.,TRBV9,TRBJ2-3,ASSVEGPAGGFTDTQY
.,TRBV6-5,TRBJ2-7,ASSWYPGQSYEQY
.,TRBV3-1/TRBV3-2,TRBJ1-1,ASSLRQGEEAF
.,TRBV2,TRBJ1-5,ASSRGPNQPQH
.,TRBV24-1,TRBJ2-1,ATSDPRSRDRTANEQF
.,TRBV20-1,TRBJ1-1,SASSGFEMNTEAF
few,TRBV11-2,TRBJ1-5,ASSLDVVRHRMVDQPQH
few,TRBV6-5,TRBJ1-1,ASKRSRDMNTEAF
.,TRBV13,TRBJ2-7,ASSLVTGAEPYEQY
.,TRBV7-8,TRBJ2-2,ASSLSRFPGELF
.,TRBV6-1,TRBJ1-5,ASSEVRGKGNQPQH
.,TRBV3-1/TRBV3-2,TRBJ1-6,ASSLGTGADSPLH
.,TRBV7-9,TRBJ2-7,ASSYGTSYEQY
once,TRBV5-1,TRBJ2-7,ASSLERQNEQY
.,TRBV24-1,TRBJ2-2,ATSDPAGGGDGELF
.,TRBV5-5,TRBJ2-7,ASSYPGTYEQY
once,TRBV7-8,TRBJ1-1,ASSLGSQVKAF
.,TRBV24-1,TRBJ2-3,ATSDLMGSGGPDTQY
.,TRBV2,TRBJ1-1,ASTRGGNTEAF
.,TRBV27,TRBJ2-4,ASSPQLGQYRIQY
.,TRBV5-1,TRBJ1-1,ASSLEGGTHTEAF
.,TRBV29-1,TRBJ2-1,SALQGANEQF
.,TRBV7-8,TRBJ1-5,ASSLDRGSWQPQH
.,TRBV9,TRBJ2-3,ASSALAEPTDTQY
once,TRBV7-7,TRBJ2-2,ASSNRGTSTGELF
.,TRBV7-9,TRBJ1-5,ASSLLLDQPQH
.,TRBV27,TRBJ1-1,ASSLTRNTEAF
.,TRBV5-1,TRBJ1-2,ASTLTGYDGYT